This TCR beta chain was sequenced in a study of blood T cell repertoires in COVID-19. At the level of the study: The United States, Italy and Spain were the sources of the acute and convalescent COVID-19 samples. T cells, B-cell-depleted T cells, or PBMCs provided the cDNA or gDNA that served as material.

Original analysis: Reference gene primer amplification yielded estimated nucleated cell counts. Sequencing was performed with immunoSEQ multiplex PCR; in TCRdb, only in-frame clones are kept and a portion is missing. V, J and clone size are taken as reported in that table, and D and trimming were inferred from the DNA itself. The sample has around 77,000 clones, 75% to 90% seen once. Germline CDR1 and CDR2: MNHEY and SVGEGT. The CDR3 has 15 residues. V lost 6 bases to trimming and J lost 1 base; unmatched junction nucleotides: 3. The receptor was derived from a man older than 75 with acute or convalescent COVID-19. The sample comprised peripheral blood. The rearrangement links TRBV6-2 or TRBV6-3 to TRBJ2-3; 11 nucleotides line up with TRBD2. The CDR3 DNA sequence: TGTGCCAGCAGCCGGACTAGCGGGCGCACAGATACGCAGTATTTT. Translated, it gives CASSRTSGRTDTQYF.